What follows describes a single T cell receptor beta chain. Investigators performed immunoSEQ version v3.0 at survey level. What sequencing targeted per sample was about 35,000-50,000 T-cell genomes. This table comes from immunoSEQ multiplex PCR, and its TCRdb copy is limited to in-frame clones, with some not included. The sample has fewer than 35,000 clones, roughly four fifths seen once. This sample was taken from a study of long-term antiretroviral therapy in people with HIV. The overall study: About a decade before 2015, the earliest samples were taken when ART was typically delayed.

Donors each had at least one pre-ART PBMC sample and at least two post-ART ones. The trim removed 3 bases at V and 3 bases at J, leaving 3 bases unmatched. The CDR3 contains 14 residues. The germline V gene encodes CDR1 PRHDT and CDR2 FYEKMQ (reference sequence). This clonotype originated in a man aged 50 or older with HIV. The specimen comprised unsorted PBMCs, sampled 2.9 years after starting antiretroviral therapy. The chain carries TRBV13 and TRBJ2-7; 9 positions agree with TRBD1. This CDR3 is CASSLGDRVYEQYF. The CDR3 coding sequence is TGTGCCAGCAGCTTGGGGGACAGGGTCTACGAGCAGTACTTC.